These 16 T cell receptor beta chains were all obtained from the same sample, sequenced in a study of blood T cell repertoires in COVID-19. Clones were sequenced by immunoSEQ multiplex PCR, and TCRdb holds only the in-frame ones, with some missing. The sample lists about 200,000 clones, 80% to 90% occurring once. Sequencing used peripheral blood. The receptors were gathered from a man in his forties with acute or convalescent COVID-19.

The V gene is TRBV19, the J gene TRBJ2-3, with 7 positions matching TRBD2. The CDR3 contains 14 residues. J lost 3 bases, V lost 5 bases, and 5 bases had no gene match. Germline values: CDR1 LNHDA, CDR2 SQIVND (reference sequence). The CDR3 sequence is CASSWEGLTDTQYF. The CDR3 DNA reads as TGTGCCAGTAGTTGGGAGGGCTTGACAGATACGCAGTATTTT.

The V call is TRBV25-1, the J call TRBJ1-2; D not certain. CDR3 length: 13 amino acids. CDR1 and CDR2 (germline): MGHDK, SYGVNS. V shed 5 bases and J shed 3 bases, with 10 bases lying between them. For the CDR3, the DNA is TGTGCCAGCAGTCGGGATGGCGACTATGGCTACACCTTC. This translates into CASSRDGDYGYTF.

This clone was counted between two and nine times. CDR3 in amino acids: CATSRGWGGGIYGYTF. The CDR3 nucleotides are TGTGCCACCAGCAGGGGCTGGGGAGGGGGTATCTATGGCTACACCTTC. The J gene is TRBJ1-2, the V gene TRBV15; perhaps TRBD1 as D (6 bases). CDR3 length: 16 residues. V lost 3 bases and J 4 bases, leaving 18 bases between the germline ends. CDR1 LNHNV and CDR2 YYDKDF come from the germline V gene (reference sequence).

J is TRBJ2-5 and V is TRBV29-1; D unresolved. The germline V and J ends were trimmed by 4 bases and 2 bases, with 11 bases remaining between them. The CDR3 runs to 13 residues. The germline CDR1 and CDR2 sequences are SQVTM and ANQGSEA. Written as DNA, the CDR3 is TGCAGCGTTGTGAGACACCAACAAGAGACCCAGTACTTC. It specifies CSVVRHQQETQYF.

J is TRBJ2-1 and V is TRBV28; 10 bases map to TRBD2. Per germline, CDR1 MDHEN and CDR2 SYDVKM. V gave up 8 bases and J gave up 6 bases; unmatched junction bases: 4. This CDR3 comprises 13 residues. The DNA for the CDR3 is TGTGCCAGCCCCGCTAGCGGGAGCAATGAGCAGTTCTTC. It yields the protein CASPASGSNEQFF.

Only one count was recorded for this clone. The J gene is TRBJ2-3, the V gene TRBV6-5, with TRBD2 matching 7 bases. Germline CDR1 reads MNHEY; CDR2 reads SVGAGI. J gave up 7 bases and V 6 bases, and 10 bases lay outside the gene matches. There are 14 residues in the CDR3. CDR3 nucleotide sequence: TGTGCCAGCAGCCGCCGACTAGCTTGGCATACGCAGTATTTT. This encodes CASSRRLAWHTQYF.

The chain carries TRBV3-1 (or the pseudogene TRBV3-2) and TRBJ2-7; D ambiguous. Trimming left V 4 bases short and J 3 bases short, with 7 bases between. Per the germline V gene, CDR1 is LGHDT and CDR2 is YNNKEL (reference sequence). There are 12 residues in the CDR3. CDR3 in amino acids: CASSLSNYEQYF. The CDR3 nucleotides are TGTGCCAGCAGCCTTTCTAACTACGAGCAGTACTTC.

V is TRBV7-9 and J is TRBJ1-2, with a tentative D call TRBD1 (6 bases). The ends were cut back, 4 bases at V and 8 bases at J, with 11 bases in the middle. The germline V gene has CDR1 SEHNR and CDR2 FQNEAQ (reference sequence). This CDR3 region has 12 residues. DNA of the CDR3: TGTGCCAGCAGCTACAACAGGGAGGGCTACACCTTC. Translation: CASSYNREGYTF.

The chain employs TRBV5-1 and TRBJ2-7, with 8 bases fitting TRBD2. The germline CDR1 and CDR2 sequences are SGHRS and YFSETQ. J lost 5 bases, V lost 4 bases, and 14 bases had no gene match. The CDR3 sequence is 16 residues long. The CDR3 protein is CASSRWSGSTGDEQYF. CDR3 sequence (DNA): TGCGCCAGCAGCCGATGGAGCGGGAGTACCGGCGACGAGCAGTACTTC.

This clone showed up just once. J is TRBJ2-5 and V is TRBV9; weak D call: TRBD2 (6 bases). CDR3 length: 16 residues. V gave up 3 bases and J gave up 5 bases, with 20 bases separating them. Per germline, CDR1 SGDLS and CDR2 YYNGEE. This CDR3 reads CASSAAILFGGETQYF. Written as DNA, the CDR3 is TGTGCCAGCAGCGCGGCGATACTCTTTGGGGGGGAGACCCAGTACTTC.

The V gene is TRBV20-1, the J gene TRBJ2-2; no definite D call. This CDR3 has 11 residues. Trimming took 3 bases from V and 6 from J, leaving 5 bases between them. Germline assignment: CDR1 DFQATT and CDR2 SNEGSKA (reference sequence). CDR3 coding DNA: TGCAGTGCTAGGGGCCCCGGGGAGCTGTTTTTT. This gives the protein CSARGPGELFF.

The chain combines TRBV29-1 with TRBJ2-3; 7 bases align to TRBD1. CDR3 size: 13 residues. V was pared by 5 bases and J by 1 base, with 3 bases of the junction left unmatched. Looked up from germline, CDR1 is SQVTM and CDR2 is ANQGSEA. The CDR3 DNA is TGCAGCGTTAGGACAGGAGGCACAGATACGCAGTATTTT. Its protein is CSVRTGGTDTQYF.

The CDR3 DNA reads TGTGCCAGCAGTTACTTCGGGGGACTAGGAACCCAAGAGACCCAGTACTTC. Its translation is CASSYFGGLGTQETQYF. The V and J genes are TRBV6-2 or TRBV6-3 and TRBJ2-5, with 8 bases that match TRBD2. Germline V CDR1 and CDR2: MNHEY, SVGEGT. The CDR3 contains 17 residues. The J segment lost 1 base and the V segment lost 1 base, leaving 8 bases of the junction unmatched.

This chain uses TRBV3-1 (or the pseudogene TRBV3-2) with TRBJ2-7; 13 positions match TRBD2. The germline V gene has CDR1 LGHDT and CDR2 YNNKEL (reference sequence). The ends lost 4 bases at V and 3 bases at J; junction bases unmatched: 3. The CDR3 extends over 15 amino acids. This CDR3 reads CASSPWTSGSYEQYF. DNA for the CDR3: TGTGCCAGCAGCCCTTGGACTAGCGGGAGCTACGAGCAGTACTTC.

The V and J genes are TRBV27 and TRBJ1-1, with D possibly matching TRBD1 (6 bases). With 5 bases removed from V and 4 bases from J, the gap between germline ends came to 26 bases. The CDR3 totals 18 residues. Per the germline V gene, CDR1 is MNHEY and CDR2 is SMNVEV (reference sequence). For the CDR3, the DNA is TGTGCCAGCAGTCCCTTGAAGTCGGGACGGCTAGGGGGCACTGAAGCTTTCTTT. Its translation is CASSPLKSGRLGGTEAFF.

This chain joins TRBV7-9 and TRBJ1-4; tentative D call: TRBD1 (5 bases). Trimming took off 6 bases at V and 7 bases at J, with 9 bases between the two ends. The CDR3 contains 12 residues. Germline V gives CDR1 SEHNR, CDR2 FQNEAQ (reference sequence). CDR3 sequence reads: CASRQGGEKLFF. CDR3 sequence (DNA): TGTGCCAGCAGGCAGGGAGGTGAAAAACTGTTTTTT. The full variable domain, its missing parts supplied by reference TRBV7-9 and TRBJ1-4, is DTGVSQNPRHKITKRGQNVTFRCDPISEHNRLYWYRQTLGQGPEFLTYFQNEAQLEKSRLLSDRFSAERPKGSFSTLEIQRTEQGDSAMYLCASRQGGEKLFFGSGTQLSVL.